This T cell receptor (beta chain) was sequenced for a study of cytomegalovirus exposure and HLA in healthy donors. Study in general: In an early release, HLA-typed donors contributed roughly 85 million unique TCR sequences. Findings and limits, study-wide: A prior analysis recorded that most TCR beta V segments were productive about 87% or about 30% of the time. There were over 150 TCR beta chains listed as cytomegalovirus-associated.

The CDR3 has 15 residues. V shed 5 bases, J shed 4 bases, and the junction held 9 bases outside the gene matches. The V gene's germline CDR1 is SGHTA and CDR2 FQGNSA. This PCR relied on a set of 60 Vbeta primers and 13 Jbeta primers. In the study's own analysis: Approximately 83 million unique TCR beta chains, 10 million to 14 million shared, were counted in a later analysis. The method was immunoSEQ multiplex PCR; TCRdb's version includes in-frame clones alone and lacks a portion of them. That table gives V, J and clone size, and the DNA gave D and trimming. The sample has approximately 180,000 clones; 77% are singletons. With respect to this clone: Its cognate antigen is unknown.

The TCR sequence derives from a woman between 25 and 40 years old in good health and CMV-seropositive. The rearrangement links TRBV7-2 to TRBJ2-7; 9 positions agree with TRBD1. Sequencing used PBMCs. The CDR3, as DNA: TGTGCCAGCAGCCCAGATGGACAGGGGAGGTACGAGCAGTACTTC. Translated, it gives CASSPDGQGRYEQYF.